Listed here are 8 T cell receptor beta chains from one sample, sequenced in a study of T cells expressing NK-cell markers (dated by TCRdb to the early 2020s). Library preparation was by 5' RACE. Sequencing was carried out with an Illumina HiSeq 2000. The reads, reprocessed by TCRdb, yield one row per CDR3 protein sequence and no DNA. The table for this sample lists under 600,000 distinct CDR3 sequences. The ten top clones hold about 1.5% of the sample. Sequenced material: blood T cells: a sorted CD56 or NKG2C T cell subset, CD4+ or CD8+ T cells, or bulk PBMC T cells (not recorded which). These receptors all come from a woman aged 45-59 years in good health. Donor details come from another sample of the same person, matched by shared clones.

The chain uses TRBV4-1 and TRBJ2-3; absent DNA, TCRdb's TRBD2 call cannot be checked. CDR1 MGHRA and CDR2 YSYEKL come from the germline V gene. The CDR3 covers 15 residues. CDR3 sequence reads: CASSQPGLVTDTQYF.

The V and J genes are TRBV12-3 or TRBV12-4 and TRBJ2-1; no DNA is available, so the TRBD1 call from TCRdb remains unchecked. This CDR3 is built from 15 residues. CDR3 in amino acids: CASRRGQGWRNEQFF.

The chain couples TRBV9 to TRBJ2-1; TCRdb outputs TRBD2, but without DNA this stays unchecked. This CDR3 region has 16 residues. CDR1 and CDR2 (germline): SGDLS, YYNGEE. The CDR3 region is CASSVGGLAGGNEQFF.

The V gene is TRBV24-1, the J gene TRBJ2-5; the TCRdb D gene call, TRBD2, has no DNA to confirm it. The CDR3 runs to 15 residues. In germline, CDR1 is KGHDR, CDR2 SFDVKD. This CDR3 is CATSSFSGPRETQYF.

The chain recombines TRBV11-2 with TRBJ2-6. CDR1 is SGHAT and CDR2 is FQNNGV in the germline V gene. The length of the CDR3 is 17 residues. The chain's CDR3 is CASSSIRGVSGANVLTF.

The gene calls are TRBV12-3 or TRBV12-4 and TRBJ1-1; TCRdb calls TRBD1, which cannot be checked without DNA. CDR3 length equals 12 residues. The CDR3 sequence: CASTPTGLRAFF.

The chain links TRBV24-1 to TRBJ2-4; TCRdb calls TRBD2, which cannot be checked without DNA. CDR1 is KGHDR, CDR2 SFDVKD, per germline. CDR3 length equals 16 residues. The CDR3 sequence: CATSDKGPGKKNIQYF.

CDR3: CASSTGRIPGEQFF. V is TRBV5-1 and J is TRBJ2-1; without DNA, the TCRdb call of TRBD1 cannot be checked. The germline CDR1 and CDR2 sequences are SGHRS and YFSETQ. This CDR3 contains 14 residues.